This is a list of T cell receptor beta chains from one sample in a study of Ad26.COV2.S vaccination and SARS-CoV-2 variants. Generated by immunoSEQ multiplex PCR, the TCRdb table keeps only in-frame clones and is missing some. The table shows about 390,000 clones, with 88% occurring only once. This specimen was peripheral blood, taken in a trial of Ad26.COV2.S vaccine versus placebo. The receptors here all came from a person between 18 and 65 years old who received the Ad26.COV2.S COVID-19 vaccine or a placebo. Both conserved end residues are trimmed from each CDR3. Fields, in order: CDR3 protein, V gene, J gene.

cdr3_aa: ASSLDKAYEQY
v_call: TRBV5-4
j_call: TRBJ2-7

cdr3_aa: ASSPDRGHAF
v_call: TRBV12-3/TRBV12-4
j_call: TRBJ1-1

cdr3_aa: ASAQRPGPPGEQF
v_call: TRBV5-1
j_call: TRBJ2-1

cdr3_aa: ASSERAGVRTGELF
v_call: TRBV2
j_call: TRBJ2-2

cdr3_aa: ASKGGGGANYGYT
v_call: TRBV2
j_call: TRBJ1-2

cdr3_aa: ASSLASGGPYNEQF
v_call: TRBV5-1
j_call: TRBJ2-1

cdr3_aa: ASSEGGGRKAF
v_call: TRBV2
j_call: TRBJ1-1

cdr3_aa: ASRADLGNEQF
v_call: TRBV2
j_call: TRBJ2-1

cdr3_aa: ASSLRLPHSGNTIY
v_call: TRBV10-2
j_call: TRBJ1-3

cdr3_aa: ASTQTGVHGYT
v_call: TRBV6-5
j_call: TRBJ1-2

cdr3_aa: ASRVEDTQY
v_call: TRBV6-5
j_call: TRBJ2-3

cdr3_aa: ASRSDRERSSGYT
v_call: TRBV4-3
j_call: TRBJ1-2

cdr3_aa: ASAPARRYYGYT
v_call: TRBV11-2
j_call: TRBJ1-2

cdr3_aa: ASSSPIRTASYEQY
v_call: TRBV28
j_call: TRBJ2-7

cdr3_aa: ASSDPPGLDYGYT
v_call: TRBV6-1
j_call: TRBJ1-2